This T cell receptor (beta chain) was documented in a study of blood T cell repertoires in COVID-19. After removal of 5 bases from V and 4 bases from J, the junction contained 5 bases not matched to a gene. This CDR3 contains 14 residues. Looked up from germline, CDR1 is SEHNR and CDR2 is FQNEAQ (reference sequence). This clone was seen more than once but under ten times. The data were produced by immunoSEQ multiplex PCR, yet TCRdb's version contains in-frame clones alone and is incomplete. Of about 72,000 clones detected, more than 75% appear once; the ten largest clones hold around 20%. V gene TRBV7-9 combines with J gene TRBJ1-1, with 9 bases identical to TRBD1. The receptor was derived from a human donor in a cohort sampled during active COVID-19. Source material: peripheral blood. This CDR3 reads CASSSRDRATEAFF. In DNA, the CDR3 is TGTGCCAGCAGCAGCCGGGACAGGGCCACTGAAGCTTTCTTT.